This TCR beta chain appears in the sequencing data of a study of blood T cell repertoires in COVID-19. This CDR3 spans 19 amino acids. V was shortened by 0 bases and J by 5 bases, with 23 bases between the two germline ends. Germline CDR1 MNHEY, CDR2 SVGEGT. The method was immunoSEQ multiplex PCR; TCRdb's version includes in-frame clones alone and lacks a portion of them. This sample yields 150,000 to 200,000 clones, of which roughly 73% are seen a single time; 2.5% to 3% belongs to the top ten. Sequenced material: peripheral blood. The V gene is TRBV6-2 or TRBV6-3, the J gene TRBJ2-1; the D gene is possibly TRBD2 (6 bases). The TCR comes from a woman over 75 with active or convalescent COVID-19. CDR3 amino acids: CASSYSRVEGRSLHNEQFF. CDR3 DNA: TGTGCCAGCAGTTACTCGAGGGTTGAGGGGAGGTCATTACACAATGAGCAGTTCTTC.